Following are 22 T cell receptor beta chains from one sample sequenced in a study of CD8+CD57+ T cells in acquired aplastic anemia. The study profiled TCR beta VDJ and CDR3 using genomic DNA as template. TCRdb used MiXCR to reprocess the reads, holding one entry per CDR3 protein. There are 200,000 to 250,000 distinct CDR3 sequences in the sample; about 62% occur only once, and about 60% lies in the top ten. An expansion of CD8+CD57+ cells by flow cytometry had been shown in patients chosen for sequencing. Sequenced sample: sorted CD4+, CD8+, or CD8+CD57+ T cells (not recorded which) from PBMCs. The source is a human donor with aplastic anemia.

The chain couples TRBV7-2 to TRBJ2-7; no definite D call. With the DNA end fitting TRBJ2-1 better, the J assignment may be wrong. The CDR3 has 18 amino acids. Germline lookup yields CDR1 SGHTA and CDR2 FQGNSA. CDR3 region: CASSLDLKTVASYNEQFF. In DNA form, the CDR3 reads TGTGCCAGCAGCTTAGATCTGAAGACGGTTGCCTCCTACAATGAGCAGTTCTTC.

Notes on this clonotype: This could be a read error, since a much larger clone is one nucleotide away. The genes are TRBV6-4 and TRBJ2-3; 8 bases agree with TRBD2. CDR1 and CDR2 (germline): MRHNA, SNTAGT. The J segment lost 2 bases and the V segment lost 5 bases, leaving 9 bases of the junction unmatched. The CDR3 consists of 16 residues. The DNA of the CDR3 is TGTGCCAGCAGTCTTAAAGCGGGGGAACTCACAGATACGCAGTATTTT. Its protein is CASSLKAGELTDTQYF.

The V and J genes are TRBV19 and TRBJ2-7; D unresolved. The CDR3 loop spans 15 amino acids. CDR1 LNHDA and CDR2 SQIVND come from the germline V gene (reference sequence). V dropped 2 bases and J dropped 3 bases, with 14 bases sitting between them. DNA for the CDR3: TGTGCCAGTAGTATATCCCCCCACCCCAACTACGAGCAGTACTTC. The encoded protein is CASSISPHPNYEQYF.

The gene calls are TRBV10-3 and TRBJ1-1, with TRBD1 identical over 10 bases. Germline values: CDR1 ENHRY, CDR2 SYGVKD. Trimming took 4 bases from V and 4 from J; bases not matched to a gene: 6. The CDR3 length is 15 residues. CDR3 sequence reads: CAISGGQGVSTEAFF. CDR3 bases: TGTGCCATCAGTGGCGGACAGGGGGTGAGCACTGAAGCTTTCTTT.

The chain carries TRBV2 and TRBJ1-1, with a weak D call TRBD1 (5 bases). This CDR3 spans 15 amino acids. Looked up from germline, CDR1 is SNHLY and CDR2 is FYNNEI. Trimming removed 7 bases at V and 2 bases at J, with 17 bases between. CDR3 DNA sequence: TGTGCCAGCATCGGAGGGACGGCGCCCAACACTGAAGCTTTCTTT. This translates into CASIGGTAPNTEAFF.

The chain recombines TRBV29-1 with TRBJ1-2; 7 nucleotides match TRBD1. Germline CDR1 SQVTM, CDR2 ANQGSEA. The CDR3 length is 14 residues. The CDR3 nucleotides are TGCGTTGGAGTGCCCCAGGGGGTCAACTATGGCTACACCTTC. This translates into CVGVPQGVNYGYTF.

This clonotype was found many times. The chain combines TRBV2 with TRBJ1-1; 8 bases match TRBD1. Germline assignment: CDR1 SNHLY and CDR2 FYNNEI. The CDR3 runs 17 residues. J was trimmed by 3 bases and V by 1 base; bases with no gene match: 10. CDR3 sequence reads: CASSEVQGEIWDTEAFF. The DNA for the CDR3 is TGTGCCAGCAGTGAAGTACAGGGGGAAATCTGGGACACTGAAGCTTTCTTT. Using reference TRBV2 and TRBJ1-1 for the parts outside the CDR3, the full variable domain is EPEVTQTPSHQVTQMGQEVILRCVPISNHLYFYWYRQILGQKVEFLVSFYNNEISEKSEIFDDQFSVERPDGSNFTLKIRSTKLEDSAMYFCASSEVQGEIWDTEAFFGQGTRLTVV.

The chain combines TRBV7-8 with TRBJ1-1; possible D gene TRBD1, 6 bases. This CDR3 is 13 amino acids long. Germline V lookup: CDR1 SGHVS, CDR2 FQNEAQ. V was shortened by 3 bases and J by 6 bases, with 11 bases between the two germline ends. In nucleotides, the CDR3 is TGTGCCAGCAGCTTTCGGGGGCAGTCTGAAGCTTTCTTT. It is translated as CASSFRGQSEAFF.

The CDR3 sequence: CSVAGSNIAYEQYF. CDR3 bases: TGCAGCGTTGCGGGCAGTAACATAGCGTACGAGCAGTACTTC. The chain carries TRBV29-1 and TRBJ2-7; D may be TRBD2 (5 bases). Germline assignment: CDR1 SQVTM and CDR2 ANQGSEA. Trimming took 4 bases from V and 4 from J, leaving 17 bases between them. CDR3 length: 14 amino acids.

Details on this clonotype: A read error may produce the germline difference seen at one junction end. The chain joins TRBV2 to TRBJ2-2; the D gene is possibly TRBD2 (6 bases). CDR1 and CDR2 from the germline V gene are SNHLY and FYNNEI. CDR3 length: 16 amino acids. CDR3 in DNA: TGTGCCAGCAGTGAAGAAGTCTATTCTTACACCGGGGGGCTGTTTTTT. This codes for CASSEEVYSYTGGLFF.

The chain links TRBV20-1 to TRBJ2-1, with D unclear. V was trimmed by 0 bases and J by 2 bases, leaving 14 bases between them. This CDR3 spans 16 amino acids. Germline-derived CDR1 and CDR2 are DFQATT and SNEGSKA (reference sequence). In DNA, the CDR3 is TGCAGTGCTAGAGATAATCTAGTGGTCACCTACAATGAGCAGTTCTTC. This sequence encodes CSARDNLVVTYNEQFF.

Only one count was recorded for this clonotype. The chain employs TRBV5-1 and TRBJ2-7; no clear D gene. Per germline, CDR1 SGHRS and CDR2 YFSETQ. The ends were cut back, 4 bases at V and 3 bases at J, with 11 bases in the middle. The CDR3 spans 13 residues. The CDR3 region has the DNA TGCGCCAGCAGCGTTCAGGATTTCTACGAGCAGTACTTC. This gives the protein CASSVQDFYEQYF.

As DNA, the CDR3 is TGTGCCATCAGTGAGTCGGTCGGCGGTACAGGAGGGTTAGCTTTCTTT. Its protein product is CAISESVGGTGGLAFF. V and J are TRBV10-3 and TRBJ1-1; a weak D match, TRBD1 (5 bases). This CDR3 is built from 16 residues. The V end lost 0 bases, the J end lost 10 bases, and 21 bases lay between the germline ends. Germline V gene data show CDR1 as ENHRY and CDR2 as SYGVKD.

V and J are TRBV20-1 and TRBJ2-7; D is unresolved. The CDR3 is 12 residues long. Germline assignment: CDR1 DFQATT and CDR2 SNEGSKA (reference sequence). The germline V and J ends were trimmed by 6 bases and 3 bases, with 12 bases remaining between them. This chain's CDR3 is CSARSHNYEQYF. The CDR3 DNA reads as TGCAGTGCCCGGTCCCACAACTACGAGCAGTACTTC.

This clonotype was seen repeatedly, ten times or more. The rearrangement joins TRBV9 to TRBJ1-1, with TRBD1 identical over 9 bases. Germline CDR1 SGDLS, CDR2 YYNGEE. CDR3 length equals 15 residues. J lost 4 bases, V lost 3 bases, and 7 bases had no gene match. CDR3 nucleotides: TGTGCCAGCAGCGGGTTACAGGGGGCTAGCACTGAAGCTTTCTTT. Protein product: CASSGLQGASTEAFF.

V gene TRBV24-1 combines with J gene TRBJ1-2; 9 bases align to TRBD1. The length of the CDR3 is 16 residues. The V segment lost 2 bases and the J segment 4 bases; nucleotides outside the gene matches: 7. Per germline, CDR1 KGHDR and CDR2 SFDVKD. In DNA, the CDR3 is TGTGCCACCAGTGATTCTCCGGGACAGGGTAGCTATGGCTACACCTTC. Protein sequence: CATSDSPGQGSYGYTF.

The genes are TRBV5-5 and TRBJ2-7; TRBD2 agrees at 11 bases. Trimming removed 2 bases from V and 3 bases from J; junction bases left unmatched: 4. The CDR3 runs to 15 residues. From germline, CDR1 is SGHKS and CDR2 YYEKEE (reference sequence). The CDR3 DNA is TGTGCCAGCAGCTTAGCGGGGACTAGCGGCTACGAGCAGTACTTC. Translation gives CASSLAGTSGYEQYF.

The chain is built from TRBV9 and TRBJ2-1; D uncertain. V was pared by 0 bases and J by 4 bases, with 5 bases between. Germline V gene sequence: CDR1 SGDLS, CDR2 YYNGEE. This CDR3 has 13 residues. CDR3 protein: CASSVVDYNEQFF. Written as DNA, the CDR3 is TGTGCCAGCAGCGTAGTGGATTACAATGAGCAGTTCTTC.

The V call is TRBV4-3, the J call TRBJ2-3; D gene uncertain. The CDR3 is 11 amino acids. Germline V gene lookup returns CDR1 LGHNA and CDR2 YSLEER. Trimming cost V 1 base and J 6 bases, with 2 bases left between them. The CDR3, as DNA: TGCGCCAGCAGCCAAGGGGATACGCAGTATTTT. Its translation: CASSQGDTQYF.

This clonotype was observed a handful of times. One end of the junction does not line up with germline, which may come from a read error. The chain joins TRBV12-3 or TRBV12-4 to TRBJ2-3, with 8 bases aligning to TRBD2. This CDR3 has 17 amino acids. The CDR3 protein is CASSSTTRAGATDTQYF. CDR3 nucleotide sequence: TGCGCCAGCAGCTCCACCACCCGAGCGGGGGCCACAGATACGCAGTATTTT.

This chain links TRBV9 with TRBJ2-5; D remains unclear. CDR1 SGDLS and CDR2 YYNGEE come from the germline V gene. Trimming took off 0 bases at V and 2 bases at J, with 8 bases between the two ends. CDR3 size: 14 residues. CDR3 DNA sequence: TGTGCCAGCAGCGTAGGGTACGGGCAAGAGACCCAGTACTTC. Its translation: CASSVGYGQETQYF.

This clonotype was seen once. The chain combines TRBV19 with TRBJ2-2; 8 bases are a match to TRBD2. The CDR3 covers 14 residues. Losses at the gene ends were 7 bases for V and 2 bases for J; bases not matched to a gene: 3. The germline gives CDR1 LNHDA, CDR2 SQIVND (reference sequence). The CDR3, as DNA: TGTGCCAGTAAACTAGCGGTAAACACCGGGGAGCTGTTTTTT. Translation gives CASKLAVNTGELFF.